Listed here is a single T cell receptor (beta chain). CD8+ and CD4+ blood T cells underwent TCR beta sequencing. The CD8+ and CD4+ T cells were negatively isolated, with the TEMRA cells enriched by FACS. The source of the sample is a study of CD8 T cells in Susac syndrome. CDR3 size: 14 residues. Germline CDR1 and CDR2: LNHDA and SQIVND (reference sequence). The junction had 7 bases not matched to a gene; V was cut back by 8 bases and J by 8 bases. The RNA input was roughly 0.45 to 1 ug, and it was reverse transcribed with random hexamers. Coverage of TCR beta CDR3 amplification by immunoSEQ multiplex PCR extended to 54 Vbeta and 13 Jbeta. TCRdb analysed the immunoSEQ multiplex PCR reads with MiXCR anew, one entry per CDR3 protein. Counted here are approximately 230,000 distinct CDR3 sequences, 90% to 95% occurring once; the ten biggest clones make up roughly 0.072%.

This sequence was found in a human donor with multiple sclerosis. The sequencing sample was made of CD4+ T cells from PBMCs. The V and J genes are TRBV19 and TRBJ1-4, with 11 nucleotides matching TRBD1. The CDR3 reads CASGFRDRGEKLFF. The CDR3 DNA reads TGTGCCAGTGGTTTCCGGGACAGGGGGGAAAAACTGTTTTTT.